This TCR beta chain was captured in a study of shared clonotypes between healthy human individuals. Across the study: Donors were two women and a few men aged 18 to 49.

Genomic DNA of unsorted samples came from some 91 million PBMCs. Generated by immunoSEQ multiplex PCR, the TCRdb table keeps only in-frame clones and is missing some. This sample has roughly 510,000 clones, with 75% to 80% found just once. There are 15 residues in the CDR3. The V end lost 1 base, the J end lost 2 bases, and 10 bases lay between the germline ends. Germline V gene lookup returns CDR1 SGHVS and CDR2 FNYEAQ. Sequences were obtained from PBMCs. The rearrangement uses TRBV7-6 and TRBJ2-3, with D uncertain. The TCR comes from a woman in her thirties or forties in good health. Some clones in this sample may be carry-over from other donors' samples. CDR3 residues: CASSLEVTTTDTQYF. CDR3 sequence (DNA): TGTGCCAGCAGCTTAGAAGTGACAACCACAGATACGCAGTATTTT.